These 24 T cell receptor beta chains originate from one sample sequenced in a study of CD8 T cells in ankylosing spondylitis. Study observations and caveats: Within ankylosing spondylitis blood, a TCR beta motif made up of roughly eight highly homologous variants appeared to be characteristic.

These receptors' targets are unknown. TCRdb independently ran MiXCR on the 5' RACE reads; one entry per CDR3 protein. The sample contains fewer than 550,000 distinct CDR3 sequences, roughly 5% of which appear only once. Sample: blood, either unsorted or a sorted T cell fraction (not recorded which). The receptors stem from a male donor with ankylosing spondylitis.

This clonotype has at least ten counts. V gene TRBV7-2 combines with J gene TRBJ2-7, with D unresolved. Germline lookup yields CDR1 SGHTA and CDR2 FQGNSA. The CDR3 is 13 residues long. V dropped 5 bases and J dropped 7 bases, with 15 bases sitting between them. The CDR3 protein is CASSQARLSEQYF. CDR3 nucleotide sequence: TGTGCCAGCAGCCAGGCCCGTCTGAGTGAGCAGTACTTC.

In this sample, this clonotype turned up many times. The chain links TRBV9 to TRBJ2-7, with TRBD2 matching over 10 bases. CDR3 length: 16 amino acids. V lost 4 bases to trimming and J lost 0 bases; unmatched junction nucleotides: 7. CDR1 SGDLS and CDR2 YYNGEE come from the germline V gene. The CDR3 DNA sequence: TGTGCCAGCAGCCCCCGGGCTAGCGGGAGCTCCTACGAGCAGTACTTC. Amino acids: CASSPRASGSSYEQYF.

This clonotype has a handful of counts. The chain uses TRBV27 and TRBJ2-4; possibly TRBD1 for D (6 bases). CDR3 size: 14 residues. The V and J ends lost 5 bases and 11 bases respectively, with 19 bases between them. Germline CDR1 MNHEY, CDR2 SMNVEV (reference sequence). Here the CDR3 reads CASSPLGRGGFQYF. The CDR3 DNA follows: TGTGCCAGCAGTCCTTTAGGCAGGGGTGGGTTTCAGTACTTC.

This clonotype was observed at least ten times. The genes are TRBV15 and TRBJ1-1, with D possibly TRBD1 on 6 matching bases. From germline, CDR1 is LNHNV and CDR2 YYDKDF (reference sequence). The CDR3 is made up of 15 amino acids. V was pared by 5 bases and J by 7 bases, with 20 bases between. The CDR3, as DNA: TGTGCCACCAGCGGAGGGTTTGGGGGCCCCCGTGAAGCTTTCTTT. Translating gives CATSGGFGGPREAFF.

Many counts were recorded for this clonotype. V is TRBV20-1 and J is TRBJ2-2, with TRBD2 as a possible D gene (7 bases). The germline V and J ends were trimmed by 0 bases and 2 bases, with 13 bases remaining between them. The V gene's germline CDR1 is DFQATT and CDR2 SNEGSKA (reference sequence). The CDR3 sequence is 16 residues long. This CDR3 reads CSARDAGAGNTGELFF. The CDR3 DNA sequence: TGCAGTGCTAGAGATGCGGGGGCTGGCAACACCGGGGAGCTGTTTTTT.

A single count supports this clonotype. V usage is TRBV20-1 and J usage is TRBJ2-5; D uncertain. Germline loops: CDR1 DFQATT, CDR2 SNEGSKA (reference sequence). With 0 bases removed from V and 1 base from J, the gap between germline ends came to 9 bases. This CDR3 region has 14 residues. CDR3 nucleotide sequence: TGCAGTGCTAGAGATCTTAGGGTCCAAGAGACCCAGTACTTC. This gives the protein CSARDLRVQETQYF.

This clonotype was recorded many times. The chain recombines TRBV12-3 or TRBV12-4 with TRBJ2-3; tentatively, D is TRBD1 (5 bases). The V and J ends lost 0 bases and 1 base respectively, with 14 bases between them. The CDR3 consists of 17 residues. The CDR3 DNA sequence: TGTGCCAGCAGTTTAGCCACAGGTATAGAGGGCACAGATACGCAGTATTTT. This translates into CASSLATGIEGTDTQYF.

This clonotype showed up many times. The CDR3 nucleotides are TGTGCCATCAGTGTGAGGCCCGGGGATGGCTACACCTTC. It specifies CAISVRPGDGYTF. The genes are TRBV10-3 and TRBJ1-2; D not resolved. Per the germline V gene, CDR1 is ENHRY and CDR2 is SYGVKD. The V end lost 4 bases, the J end lost 6 bases, and 12 bases lay between the germline ends. CDR3 length: 13 amino acids.

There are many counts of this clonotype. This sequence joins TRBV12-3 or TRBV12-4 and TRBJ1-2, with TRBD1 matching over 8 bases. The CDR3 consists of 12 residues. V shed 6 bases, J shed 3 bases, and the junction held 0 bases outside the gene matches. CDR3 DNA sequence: TGTGCCAGCAGGACAGGGGACTATGGCTACACCTTC. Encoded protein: CASRTGDYGYTF.

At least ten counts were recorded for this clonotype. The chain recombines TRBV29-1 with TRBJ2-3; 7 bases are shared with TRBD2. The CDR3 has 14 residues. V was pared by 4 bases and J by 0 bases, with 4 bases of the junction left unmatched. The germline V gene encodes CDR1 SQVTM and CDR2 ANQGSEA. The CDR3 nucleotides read TGCAGCGTTGGGCGTAGCGGGAGCACAGATACGCAGTATTTT. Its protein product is CSVGRSGSTDTQYF.

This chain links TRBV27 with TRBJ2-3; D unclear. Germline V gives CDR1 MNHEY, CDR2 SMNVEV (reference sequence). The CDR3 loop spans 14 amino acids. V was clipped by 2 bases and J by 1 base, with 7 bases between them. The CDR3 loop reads CASSLTRRTDTQYF. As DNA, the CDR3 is TGTGCCAGCAGTTTAACACGGCGCACAGATACGCAGTATTTT.

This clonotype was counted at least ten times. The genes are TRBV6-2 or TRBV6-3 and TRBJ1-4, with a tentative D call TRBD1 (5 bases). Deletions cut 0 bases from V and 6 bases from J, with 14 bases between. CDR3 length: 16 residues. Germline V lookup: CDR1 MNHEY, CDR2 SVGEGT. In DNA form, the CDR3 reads TGTGCCAGCAGTTACTCGATGAGGGGCCAGGATGAAAAACTGTTTTTT. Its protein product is CASSYSMRGQDEKLFF.

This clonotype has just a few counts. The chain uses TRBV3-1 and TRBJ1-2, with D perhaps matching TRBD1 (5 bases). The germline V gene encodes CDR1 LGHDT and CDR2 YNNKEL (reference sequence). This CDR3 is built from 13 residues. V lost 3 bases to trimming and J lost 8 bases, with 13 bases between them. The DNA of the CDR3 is TGTGCCAGCAGCCACCGGGACTCCTCGGGCTACACCTTC. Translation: CASSHRDSSGYTF.

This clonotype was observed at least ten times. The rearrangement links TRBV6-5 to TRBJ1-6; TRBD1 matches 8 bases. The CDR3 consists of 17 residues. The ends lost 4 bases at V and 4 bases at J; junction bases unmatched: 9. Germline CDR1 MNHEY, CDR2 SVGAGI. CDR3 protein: CASSSRITGGYNSPLHF. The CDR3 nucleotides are TGTGCCAGCAGTTCGCGAATTACAGGGGGGTATAATTCACCCCTCCACTTT.

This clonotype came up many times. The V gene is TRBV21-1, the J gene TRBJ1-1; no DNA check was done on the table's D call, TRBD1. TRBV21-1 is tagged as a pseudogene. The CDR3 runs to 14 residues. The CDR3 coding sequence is TGTGCCAGCAGCTTGACGAAGGGGACAGGTGAAGCTTTCTTT. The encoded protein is CASSLTKGTGEAFF.

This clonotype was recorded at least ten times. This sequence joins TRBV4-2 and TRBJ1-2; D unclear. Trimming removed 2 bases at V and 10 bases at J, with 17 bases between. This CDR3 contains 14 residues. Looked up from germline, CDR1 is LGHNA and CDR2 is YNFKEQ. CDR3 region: CASSQRVGLNDYTF. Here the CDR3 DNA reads TGTGCCAGCAGCCAAAGGGTAGGGTTGAACGACTACACCTTC.

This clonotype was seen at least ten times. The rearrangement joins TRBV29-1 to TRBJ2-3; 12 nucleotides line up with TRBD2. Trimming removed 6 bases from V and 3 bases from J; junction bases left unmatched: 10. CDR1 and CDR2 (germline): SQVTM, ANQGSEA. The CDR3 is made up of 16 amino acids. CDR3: CSVEIGLAGRTDTQYF. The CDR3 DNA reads TGCAGCGTAGAAATCGGACTAGCGGGGCGAACAGATACGCAGTATTTT.

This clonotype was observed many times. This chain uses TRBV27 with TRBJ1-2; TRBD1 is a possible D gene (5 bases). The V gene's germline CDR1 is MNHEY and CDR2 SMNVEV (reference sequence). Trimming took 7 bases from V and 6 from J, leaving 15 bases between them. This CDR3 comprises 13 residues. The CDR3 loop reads CASKSSGRDGYTF. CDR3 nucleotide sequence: TGTGCCAGCAAATCCTCAGGGCGAGATGGCTACACCTTC.

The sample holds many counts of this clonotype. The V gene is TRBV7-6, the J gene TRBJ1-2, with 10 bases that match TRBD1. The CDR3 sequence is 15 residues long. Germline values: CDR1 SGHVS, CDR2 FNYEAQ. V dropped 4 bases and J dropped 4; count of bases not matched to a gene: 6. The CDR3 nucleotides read TGTGCCAGCAGCTCTGAACGACAGGGGGCCTATGGCTACACCTTC. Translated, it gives CASSSERQGAYGYTF.

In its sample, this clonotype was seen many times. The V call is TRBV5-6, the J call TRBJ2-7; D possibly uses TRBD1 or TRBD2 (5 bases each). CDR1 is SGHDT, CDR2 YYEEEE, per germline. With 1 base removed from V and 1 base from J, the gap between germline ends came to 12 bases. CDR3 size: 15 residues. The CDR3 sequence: CASSLFWDESYEQYF. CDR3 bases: TGTGCCAGCAGCTTGTTTTGGGACGAATCCTACGAGCAGTACTTC.

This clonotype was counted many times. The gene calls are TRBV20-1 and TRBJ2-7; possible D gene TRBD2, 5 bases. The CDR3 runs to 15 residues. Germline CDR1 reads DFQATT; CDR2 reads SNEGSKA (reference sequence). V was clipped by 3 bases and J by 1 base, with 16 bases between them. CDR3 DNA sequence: TGCAGTGCTAGTAGCGCACCCACCGCATCCTACGAGCAGTACTTC. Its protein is CSASSAPTASYEQYF.

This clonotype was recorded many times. The DNA of the CDR3 is TGCAGTGCTAGAGATCCGGTCTCGGGCGAAAAACTGTTTTTT. Translating it yields CSARDPVSGEKLFF. The rearrangement links TRBV20-1 to TRBJ1-4; no clear D. Germline CDR1 is DFQATT and CDR2 is SNEGSKA (reference sequence). V lost 0 bases, J lost 8 bases, and 13 bases lay in between. This CDR3 has 14 amino acids.

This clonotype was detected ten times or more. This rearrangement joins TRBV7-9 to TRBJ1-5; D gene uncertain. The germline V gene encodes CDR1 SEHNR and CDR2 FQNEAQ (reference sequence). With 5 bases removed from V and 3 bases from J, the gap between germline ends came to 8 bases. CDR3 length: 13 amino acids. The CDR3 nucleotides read TGTGCCAGCAGCGAAGCGAACAATCAGCCCCAGCATTTT. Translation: CASSEANNQPQHF.

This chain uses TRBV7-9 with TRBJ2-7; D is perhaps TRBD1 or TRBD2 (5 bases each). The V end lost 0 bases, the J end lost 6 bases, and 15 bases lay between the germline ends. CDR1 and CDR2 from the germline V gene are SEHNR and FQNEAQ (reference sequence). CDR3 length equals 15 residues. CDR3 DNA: TGTGCCAGCAGCTTAGCCGGGACGGCTGCTGGCGAGCAGTACTTC. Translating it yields CASSLAGTAAGEQYF.